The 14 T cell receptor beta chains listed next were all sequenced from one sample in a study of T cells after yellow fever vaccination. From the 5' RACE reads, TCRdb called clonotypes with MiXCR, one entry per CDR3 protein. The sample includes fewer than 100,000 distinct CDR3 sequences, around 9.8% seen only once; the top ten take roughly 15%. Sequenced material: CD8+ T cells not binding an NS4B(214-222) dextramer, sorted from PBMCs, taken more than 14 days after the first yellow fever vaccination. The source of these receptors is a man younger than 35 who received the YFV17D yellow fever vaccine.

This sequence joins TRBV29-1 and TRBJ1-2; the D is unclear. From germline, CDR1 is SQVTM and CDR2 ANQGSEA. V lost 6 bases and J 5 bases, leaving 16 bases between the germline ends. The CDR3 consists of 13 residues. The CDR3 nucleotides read TGCAGCGTCCAAGTCGAGGGCCCGTATGGCTACACCTTC. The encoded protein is CSVQVEGPYGYTF.

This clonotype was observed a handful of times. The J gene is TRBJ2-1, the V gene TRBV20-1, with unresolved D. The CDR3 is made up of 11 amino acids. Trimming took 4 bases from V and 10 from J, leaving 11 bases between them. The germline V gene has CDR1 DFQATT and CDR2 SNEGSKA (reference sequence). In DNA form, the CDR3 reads TGCAGTGCTACAGTGGTCAGGGAGCAGTTCTTC. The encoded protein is CSATVVREQFF.

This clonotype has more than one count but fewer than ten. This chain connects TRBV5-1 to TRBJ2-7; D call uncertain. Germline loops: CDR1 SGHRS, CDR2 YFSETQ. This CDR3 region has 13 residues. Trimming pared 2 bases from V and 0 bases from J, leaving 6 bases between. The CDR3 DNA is TGCGCCAGCAGCTTATATAGCTCCTACGAGCAGTACTTC. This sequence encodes CASSLYSSYEQYF.

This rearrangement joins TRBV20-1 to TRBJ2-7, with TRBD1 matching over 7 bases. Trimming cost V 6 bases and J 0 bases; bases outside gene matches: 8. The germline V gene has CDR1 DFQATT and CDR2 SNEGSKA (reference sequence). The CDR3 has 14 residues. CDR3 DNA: TGCAGTGCCGAAGAGACAGGGAGCTCCTACGAGCAGTACGTC. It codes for CSAEETGSSYEQYV.

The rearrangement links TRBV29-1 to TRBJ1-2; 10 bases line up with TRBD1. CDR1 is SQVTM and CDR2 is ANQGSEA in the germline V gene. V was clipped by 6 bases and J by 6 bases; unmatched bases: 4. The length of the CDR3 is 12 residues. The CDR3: CSVVTGGHGYTF. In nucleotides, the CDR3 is TGCAGCGTGGTGACAGGGGGCCATGGCTACACCTTC. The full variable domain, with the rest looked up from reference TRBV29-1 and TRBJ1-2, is SAVISQKPSRDICQRGTSLTIQCQVDSQVTMMFWYRQQPGQSLTLIATANQGSEATYESGFVIDKFPISRPNLTFSTLTVSNMSPEDSSIYLCSVVTGGHGYTFGSGTRLTVV.

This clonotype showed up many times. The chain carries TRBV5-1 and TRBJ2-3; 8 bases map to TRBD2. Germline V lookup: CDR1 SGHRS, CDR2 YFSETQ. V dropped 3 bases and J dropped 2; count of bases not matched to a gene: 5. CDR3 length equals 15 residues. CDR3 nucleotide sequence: TGCGCCAGCAGCTATCTAGCGGGCGACACAGATACGCAGTATTTT. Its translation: CASSYLAGDTDTQYF.

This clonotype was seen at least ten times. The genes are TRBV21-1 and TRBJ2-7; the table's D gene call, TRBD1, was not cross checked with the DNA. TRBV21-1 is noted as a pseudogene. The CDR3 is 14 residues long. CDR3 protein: CASSLPGPHYEQYF. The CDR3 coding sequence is TGTGCCAGCAGCCTCCCGGGGCCCCACTACGAGCAGTACTTC.

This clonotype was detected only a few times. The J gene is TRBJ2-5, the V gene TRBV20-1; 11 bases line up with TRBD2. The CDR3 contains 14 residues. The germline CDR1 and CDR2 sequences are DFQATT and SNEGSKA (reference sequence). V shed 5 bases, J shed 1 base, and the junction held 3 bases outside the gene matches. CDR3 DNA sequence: TGCAGTGCTTTAGCGGGGGGGATCCAAGAGACCCAGTACTTC. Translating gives CSALAGGIQETQYF.

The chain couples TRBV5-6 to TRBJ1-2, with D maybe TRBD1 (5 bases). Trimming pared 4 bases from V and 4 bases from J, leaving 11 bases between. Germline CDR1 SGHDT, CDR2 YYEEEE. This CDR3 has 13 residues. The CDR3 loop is CASSQGVVYGYTF. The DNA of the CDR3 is TGTGCCAGCAGCCAAGGGGTTGTCTATGGCTACACCTTC.

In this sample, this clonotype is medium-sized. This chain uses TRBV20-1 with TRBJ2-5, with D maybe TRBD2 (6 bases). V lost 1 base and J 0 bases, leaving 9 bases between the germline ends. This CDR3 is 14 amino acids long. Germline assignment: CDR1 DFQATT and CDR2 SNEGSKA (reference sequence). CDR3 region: CSARGGLDQETQYF. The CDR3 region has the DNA TGCAGTGCTAGAGGGGGACTCGACCAAGAGACCCAGTACTTC.

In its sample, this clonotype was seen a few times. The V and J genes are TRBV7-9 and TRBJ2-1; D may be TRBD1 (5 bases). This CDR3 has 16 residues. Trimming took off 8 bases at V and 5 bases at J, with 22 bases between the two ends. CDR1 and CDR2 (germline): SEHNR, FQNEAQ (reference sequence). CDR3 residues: CASHSLSGADNNEQFF. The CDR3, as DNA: TGTGCCAGCCACAGCTTATCTGGGGCCGATAACAATGAGCAGTTCTTC. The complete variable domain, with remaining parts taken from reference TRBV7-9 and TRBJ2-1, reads DTGVSQNPRHKITKRGQNVTFRCDPISEHNRLYWYRQTLGQGPEFLTYFQNEAQLEKSRLLSDRFSAERPKGSFSTLEIQRTEQGDSAMYLCASHSLSGADNNEQFFGPGTRLTVL.

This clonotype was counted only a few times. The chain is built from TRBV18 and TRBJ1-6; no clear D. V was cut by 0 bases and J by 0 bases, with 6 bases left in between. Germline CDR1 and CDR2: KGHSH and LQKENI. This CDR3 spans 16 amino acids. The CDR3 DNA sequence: TGTGCCAGCTCACCACCGGATAGCTCCTATAATTCACCCCTCCACTTT. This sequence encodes CASSPPDSSYNSPLHF.

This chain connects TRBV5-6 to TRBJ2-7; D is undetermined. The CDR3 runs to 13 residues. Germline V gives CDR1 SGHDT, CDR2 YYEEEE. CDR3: CASSLGPSDEQYV. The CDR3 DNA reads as TGTGCCAGCAGCTTGGGCCCCTCCGACGAGCAGTACGTC.

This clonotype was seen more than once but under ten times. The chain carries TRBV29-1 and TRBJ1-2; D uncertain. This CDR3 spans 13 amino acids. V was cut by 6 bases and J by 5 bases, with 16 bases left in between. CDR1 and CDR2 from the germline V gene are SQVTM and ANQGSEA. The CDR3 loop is CSVQFSGKYGYTF. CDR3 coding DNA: TGCAGCGTCCAATTCAGCGGAAAGTATGGCTACACCTTC.